The table lists the clone carrying this T cell receptor (beta chain) with a few counts. What it binds is unknown. The record originates from a study of beta chain features in type 1 diabetes. Study-wide points: In all four CD4+ subsets, TCRB CDR3 length was significantly, moderately reduced in type 1 diabetes. When VDJ junctions were examined, type 1 diabetes patients showed fewer insertions and more deletions.

Investigators reverse transcribed all isolated RNA, so they sequenced expressed TCRB transcripts. Naive, central memory and regulatory T cell samples averaged approximately 3.9 million immunoSEQ reads each. Assay: immunoSEQ multiplex PCR; the TCRdb copy retains only in-frame clones and omits some. This sample carries about 130,000 clones, 9% of them seen once, and the ten largest clones take 0.75%. Trimming left V 4 bases short and J 1 base short, with 18 bases between. Germline CDR1 reads SGHRS; CDR2 reads YFSETQ. The CDR3 runs 17 residues. This chain links TRBV5-1 with TRBJ2-1, with D maybe TRBD1 (6 bases). The clonotype originates from a man younger than 45 with type 1 diabetes. Sequenced sample: central memory CD4+ T cells from blood. The CDR3 region has the DNA TGCGCCAGCAGCGCCGACCTACAGGGAAGTTCCTACAATGAGCAGTTCTTC. It codes for CASSADLQGSSYNEQFF.